Below, 12 T cell receptor beta chains from the same sample are listed, as sequenced in a study of memory CD4+ T cells and cytomegalovirus serostatus. The sort gate was single viable CD3+CD4+CD8-CD45RO+ cells for memory CD4+ T cells. The protocol was immunoSEQ multiplex PCR, while the TCRdb copy is restricted to in-frame clones and leaves out a portion. The repertoire holds some 50,000 clones, with around 77% as singletons. The sequencing sample was made of memory CD4+ T cells from blood. All receptors derive from an adult in good health and CMV-seronegative.

The chain joins TRBV13 to TRBJ2-1; TRBD2 aligns across 9 bases. Losses at the gene ends were 3 bases for V and 7 bases for J; bases not matched to a gene: 7. Germline V gives CDR1 PRHDT, CDR2 FYEKMQ (reference sequence). The CDR3 contains 15 residues. CDR3 residues: CASSLAGGVNNEQFF. DNA for the CDR3: TGTGCCAGCAGCTTGGCGGGAGGGGTTAATAATGAGCAGTTCTTC.

The gene calls are TRBV29-1 and TRBJ2-2; D is unclear. V shed 5 bases and J shed 6 bases, with 7 bases lying between them. Per germline, CDR1 SQVTM and CDR2 ANQGSEA. The CDR3 runs to 11 residues. CDR3 nucleotide sequence: TGCAGCGTTCGCGATGCCGGGGAGCTGTTTTTT. This encodes CSVRDAGELFF.

This clone is a singleton in its sample. The chain uses TRBV10-2 and TRBJ2-1; D is unclear. The CDR3 is made up of 11 amino acids. CDR1 is WSHSY, CDR2 SAAADI, per germline. V lost 2 bases and J 12 bases, leaving 8 bases between the germline ends. The CDR3 spells CASSEPQTQFF. CDR3 bases: TGCGCCAGCAGTGAGCCTCAGACGCAGTTCTTC.

This chain links TRBV6-6 with TRBJ2-7; D unclear. The CDR3 contains 12 residues. Germline V lookup: CDR1 MNHNY, CDR2 SVGAGI (reference sequence). V was clipped by 11 bases and J by 2 bases, with 13 bases between them. The CDR3 sequence is CAATDGPYEQYF. CDR3 DNA sequence: TGTGCCGCAACGGACGGCCCCTACGAGCAGTACTTC.

This rearrangement joins TRBV7-2 to TRBJ2-2; D may match TRBD1 or TRBD2 (6 bases each). Germline loops: CDR1 SGHTA, CDR2 FQGNSA. Trimming took 5 bases from V and 4 from J, leaving 14 bases between them. CDR3 length: 15 residues. The chain's CDR3 is CASSPSGAGTGELFF. The CDR3 DNA reads TGTGCCAGCAGCCCTTCGGGGGCGGGCACCGGGGAGCTGTTTTTT.

This rearrangement joins TRBV7-2 to TRBJ1-6, with 7 bases fitting TRBD1. The CDR3 runs to 17 residues. V was clipped by 1 base and J by 16 bases; unmatched bases: 19. Looked up from germline, CDR1 is SGHTA and CDR2 is FQGNSA. The CDR3 protein is CASSLGSGTVRSGELHF. In nucleotides, the CDR3 is TGTGCCAGCAGCTTAGGATCCGGGACAGTTCGTAGTGGGGAACTCCACTTT.

This clone was seen more than once but under ten times. The J gene is TRBJ1-2, the V gene TRBV6-5; possible D gene TRBD1, 6 bases. The CDR3 sequence is 13 residues long. CDR1 and CDR2 (germline): MNHEY, SVGAGI. Trimming shortened V by 6 bases and J by 4 bases, and 12 bases separated the two germline ends. The CDR3 sequence is CASRPGQPYGYTF. The DNA of the CDR3 is TGTGCCAGCAGGCCCGGACAGCCCTATGGCTACACCTTC.

V gene TRBV4-2 combines with J gene TRBJ1-5; D might be TRBD1 (5 bases). The CDR3 extends over 15 amino acids. CDR1 and CDR2 from the germline V gene are LGHNA and YNFKEQ. Trimming stripped 0 bases from V and 7 bases from J, with 13 bases between. The CDR3 spells CASSQEGGGFQPQHF. CDR3 DNA: TGTGCCAGCAGCCAAGAGGGGGGAGGGTTCCAGCCCCAGCATTTT.

The V gene is TRBV5-6, the J gene TRBJ2-3; possibly TRBD1 or TRBD2 for D (5 bases each). CDR3 length: 14 residues. Trimming took off 2 bases at V and 2 bases at J, with 9 bases between the two ends. Germline CDR1 reads SGHDT; CDR2 reads YYEEEE. CDR3 region: CASSFGTLTDTQYF. The CDR3 bases are TGTGCCAGCAGCTTCGGGACCCTCACAGATACGCAGTATTTT.

V and J are TRBV11-2 and TRBJ1-6; 8 nucleotides line up with TRBD1. The CDR3 sequence is 14 residues long. Looked up from germline, CDR1 is SGHAT and CDR2 is FQNNGV. J gave up 14 bases and V 2 bases, and 8 bases lay outside the gene matches. CDR3 sequence: CASSLQGAGRSLHF. CDR3 sequence (DNA): TGTGCCAGCAGCTTACAGGGGGCGGGTAGATCCCTCCACTTT. Complete variable domain (other parts from reference TRBV11-2 and TRBJ1-6): EAGVAQSPRYKIIEKRQSVAFWCNPISGHATLYWYQQILGQGPKLLIQFQNNGVVDDSQLPKDRFSAERLKGVDSTLKIQPAKLEDSAVYLCASSLQGAGRSLHFGNGTRLTVT.

J is TRBJ2-1 and V is TRBV14; a weak D match, TRBD2 (5 bases). Trimming pared 6 bases from V and 4 bases from J, leaving 16 bases between. There are 15 residues in the CDR3. Germline CDR1 reads SGHDN; CDR2 reads FVKESK. The CDR3 here is CASRHSLAKYNEQFF. CDR3 nucleotide sequence: TGTGCCAGCAGACACAGTCTAGCTAAGTACAATGAGCAGTTCTTC. The variable domain in full, completed from reference TRBV14 and TRBJ2-1, reads EAGVTQFPSHSVIEKGQTVTLRCDPISGHDNLYWYRRVMGKEIKFLLHFVKESKQDESGMPNNRFLAERTGGTYSTLKVQPAELEDSGVYFCASRHSLAKYNEQFFGPGTRLTVL.

This clone has only a few counts. The V and J genes are TRBV29-1 and TRBJ1-1; D perhaps matches TRBD1 (5 bases). The CDR3 spans 14 residues. In germline, CDR1 is SQVTM, CDR2 ANQGSEA. Trimming took 3 bases from V and 0 from J, leaving 11 bases between them. CDR3 coding DNA: TGCAGCGTTGACATGGGGGGAATGAACACTGAAGCTTTCTTT. Translation: CSVDMGGMNTEAFF.